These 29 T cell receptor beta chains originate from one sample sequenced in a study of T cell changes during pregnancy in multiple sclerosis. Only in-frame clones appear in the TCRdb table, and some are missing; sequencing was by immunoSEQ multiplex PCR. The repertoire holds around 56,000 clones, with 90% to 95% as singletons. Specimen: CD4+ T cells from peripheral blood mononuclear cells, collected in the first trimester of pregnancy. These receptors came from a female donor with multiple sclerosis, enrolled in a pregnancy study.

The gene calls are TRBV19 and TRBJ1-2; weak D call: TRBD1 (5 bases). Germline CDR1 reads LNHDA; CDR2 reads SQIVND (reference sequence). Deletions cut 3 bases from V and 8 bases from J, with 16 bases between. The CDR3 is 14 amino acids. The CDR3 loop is CASSIAEGLDGYTF. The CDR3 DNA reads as TGTGCCAGTAGTATTGCGGAGGGGCTCGACGGCTACACCTTC. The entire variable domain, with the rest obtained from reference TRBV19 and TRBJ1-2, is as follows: DGGITQSPKYLFRKEGQNVTLSCEQNLNHDAMYWYRQDPGQGLRLIYYSQIVNDFQKGDIAEGYSVSREKKESFPLTVTSAQKNPTAFYLCASSIAEGLDGYTFGSGTRLTVV.

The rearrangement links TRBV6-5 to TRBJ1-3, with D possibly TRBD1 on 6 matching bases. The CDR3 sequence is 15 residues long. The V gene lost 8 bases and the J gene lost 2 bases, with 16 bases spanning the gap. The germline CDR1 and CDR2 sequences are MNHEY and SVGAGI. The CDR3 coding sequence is TGTGCCAGCGCCATAACAGGGCTCGCTGGAAACACCATATATTTT. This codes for CASAITGLAGNTIYF.

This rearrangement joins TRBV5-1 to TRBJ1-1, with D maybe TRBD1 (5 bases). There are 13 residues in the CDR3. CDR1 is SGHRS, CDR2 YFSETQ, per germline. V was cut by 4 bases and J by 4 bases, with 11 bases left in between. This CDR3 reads CASSPRTSTEAFF. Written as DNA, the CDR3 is TGCGCCAGCAGCCCAAGGACAAGCACTGAAGCTTTCTTT.

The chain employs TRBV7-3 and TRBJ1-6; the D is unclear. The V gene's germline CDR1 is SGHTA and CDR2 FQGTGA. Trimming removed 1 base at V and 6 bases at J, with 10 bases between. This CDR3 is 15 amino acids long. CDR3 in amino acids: CASSLKHSLNSPLHF. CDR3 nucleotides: TGTGCCAGCAGCTTAAAACACAGCCTTAATTCACCCCTCCACTTT. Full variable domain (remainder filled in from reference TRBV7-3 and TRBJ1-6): GAGVSQTPSNKVTEKGKYVELRCDPISGHTALYWYRQSLGQGPEFLIYFQGTGAADDSGLPNDRFFAVRPEGSVSTLKIQRTERGDSAVYLCASSLKHSLNSPLHFGNGTRLTVT.

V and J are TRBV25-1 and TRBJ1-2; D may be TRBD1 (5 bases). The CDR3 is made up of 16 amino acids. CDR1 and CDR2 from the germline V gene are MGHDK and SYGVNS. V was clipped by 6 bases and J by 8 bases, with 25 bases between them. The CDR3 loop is CASRTKPTDAFFGYTF. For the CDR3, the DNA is TGTGCCAGCAGAACCAAGCCGACAGACGCATTCTTCGGCTACACCTTC.

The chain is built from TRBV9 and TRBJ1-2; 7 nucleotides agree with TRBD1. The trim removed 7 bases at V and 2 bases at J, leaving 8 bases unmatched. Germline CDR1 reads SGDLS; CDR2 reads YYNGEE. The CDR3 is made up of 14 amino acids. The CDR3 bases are TGTGCCAGCTCCCCCGAGGGACAGAACTATGGCTACACCTTC. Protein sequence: CASSPEGQNYGYTF.

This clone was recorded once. The CDR3 sequence: CASSVGQGTGGEAFF. Here the CDR3 DNA reads TGTGCCAGCAGCGTAGGCCAGGGGACAGGAGGTGAAGCTTTCTTT. The chain uses TRBV9 and TRBJ1-1, with 8 bases that match TRBD1. CDR3 length equals 15 residues. Germline V gene data show CDR1 as SGDLS and CDR2 as YYNGEE. Unmatched junction bases numbered 8, after V lost 0 bases and J lost 7 bases.

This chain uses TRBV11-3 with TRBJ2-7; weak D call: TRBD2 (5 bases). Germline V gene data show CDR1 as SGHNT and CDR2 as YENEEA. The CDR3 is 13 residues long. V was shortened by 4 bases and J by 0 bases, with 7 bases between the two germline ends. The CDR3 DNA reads TGTGCCAGCAGCTATAGCGCCTCCTACGAGCAGTACTTC. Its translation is CASSYSASYEQYF. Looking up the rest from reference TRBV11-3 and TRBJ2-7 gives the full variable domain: EAGVVQSPRYKIIEKKQPVAFWCNPISGHNTLYWYLQNLGQGPELLIRYENEEAVDDSQLPKDRFSAERLKGVDSTLKIQPAELGDSAVYLCASSYSASYEQYFGPGTRLTVT.

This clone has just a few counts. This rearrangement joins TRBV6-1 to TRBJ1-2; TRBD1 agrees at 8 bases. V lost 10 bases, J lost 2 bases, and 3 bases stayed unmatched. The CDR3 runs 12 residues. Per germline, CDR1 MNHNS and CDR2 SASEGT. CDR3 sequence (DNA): TGTGCCACCCGGACAGGGAACTATGGCTACACCTTC. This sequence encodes CATRTGNYGYTF.

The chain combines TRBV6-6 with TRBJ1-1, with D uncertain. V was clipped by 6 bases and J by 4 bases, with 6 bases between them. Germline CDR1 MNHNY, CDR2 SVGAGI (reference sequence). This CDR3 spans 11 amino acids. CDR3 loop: CASRRGTEAFF. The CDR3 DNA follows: TGTGCCAGCAGGCGGGGCACTGAAGCTTTCTTT.

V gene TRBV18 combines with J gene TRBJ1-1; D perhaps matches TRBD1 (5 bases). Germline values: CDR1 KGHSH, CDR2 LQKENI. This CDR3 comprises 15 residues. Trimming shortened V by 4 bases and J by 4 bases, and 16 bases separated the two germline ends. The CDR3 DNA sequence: TGTGCCAGCTCACAGAGTTCGGGGGAGGCCACTGAAGCTTTCTTT. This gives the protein CASSQSSGEATEAFF.

CDR3 in amino acids: CASSLRTVGYGYTF. In DNA, the CDR3 is TGTGCCAGCAGCTTAAGGACAGTGGGTTATGGCTACACCTTC. The genes are TRBV7-3 and TRBJ1-2; tentative D call: TRBD1 (6 bases). The germline V and J ends were trimmed by 1 base and 5 bases, with 11 bases remaining between them. Germline CDR1 SGHTA, CDR2 FQGTGA. The CDR3 contains 14 residues.

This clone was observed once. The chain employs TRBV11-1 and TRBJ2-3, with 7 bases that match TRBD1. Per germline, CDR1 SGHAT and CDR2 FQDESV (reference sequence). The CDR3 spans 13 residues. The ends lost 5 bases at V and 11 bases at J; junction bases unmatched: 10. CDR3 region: CASSRHQGVRQYF. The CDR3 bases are TGTGCCAGCAGCAGGCATCAGGGGGTGAGGCAGTATTTT. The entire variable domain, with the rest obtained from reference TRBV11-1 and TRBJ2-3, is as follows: EAEVAQSPRYKITEKSQAVAFWCDPISGHATLYWYRQILGQGPELLVQFQDESVVDDSQLPKDRFSAERLKGVDSTLKIQPAELGDSAMYLCASSRHQGVRQYFGPGTRLTVL.

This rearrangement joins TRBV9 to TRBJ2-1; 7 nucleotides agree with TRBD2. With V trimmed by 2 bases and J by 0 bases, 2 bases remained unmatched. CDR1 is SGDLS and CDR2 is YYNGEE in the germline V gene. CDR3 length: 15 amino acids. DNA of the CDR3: TGTGCCAGCAGCGTCCGGGACTACTCCTACAATGAGCAGTTCTTC. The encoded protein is CASSVRDYSYNEQFF.

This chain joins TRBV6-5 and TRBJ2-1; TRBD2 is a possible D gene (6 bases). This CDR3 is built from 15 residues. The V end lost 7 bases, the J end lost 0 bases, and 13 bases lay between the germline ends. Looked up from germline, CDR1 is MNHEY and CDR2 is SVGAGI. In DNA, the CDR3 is TGTGCCAGCACCGGACGGGGGTCCTCCTACAATGAGCAGTTCTTC. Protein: CASTGRGSSYNEQFF.

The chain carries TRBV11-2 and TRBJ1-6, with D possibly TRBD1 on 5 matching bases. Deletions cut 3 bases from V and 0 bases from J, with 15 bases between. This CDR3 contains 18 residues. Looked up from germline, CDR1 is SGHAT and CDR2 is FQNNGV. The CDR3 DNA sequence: TGTGCCAGCAGCTTTGGGCTACAGGCAGGCTCCTATAATTCACCCCTCCACTTT. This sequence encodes CASSFGLQAGSYNSPLHF.

The CDR3 reads CASSLYQGDTEAFF. The CDR3 DNA sequence: TGTGCCAGCAGTCTCTACCAGGGGGACACTGAAGCTTTCTTT. The chain is built from TRBV6-6 and TRBJ1-1, with 7 bases identical to TRBD1. After removal of 5 bases from V and 3 bases from J, the junction contained 6 bases not matched to a gene. Per germline, CDR1 MNHNY and CDR2 SVGAGI (reference sequence). This CDR3 is built from 14 residues.

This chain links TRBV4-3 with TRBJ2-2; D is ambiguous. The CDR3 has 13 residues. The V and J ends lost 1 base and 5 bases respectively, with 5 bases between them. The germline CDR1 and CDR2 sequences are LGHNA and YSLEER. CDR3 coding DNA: TGCGCCAGCAGCCAAGTGACAACCGGGGAGCTGTTTTTT. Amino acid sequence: CASSQVTTGELFF.

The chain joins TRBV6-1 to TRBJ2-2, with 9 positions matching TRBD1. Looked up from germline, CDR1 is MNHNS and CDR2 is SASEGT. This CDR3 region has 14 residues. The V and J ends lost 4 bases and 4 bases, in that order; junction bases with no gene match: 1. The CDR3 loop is CASSVTGGTGELFF. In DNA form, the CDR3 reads TGTGCCAGCAGTGTGACAGGGGGCACCGGGGAGCTGTTTTTT.

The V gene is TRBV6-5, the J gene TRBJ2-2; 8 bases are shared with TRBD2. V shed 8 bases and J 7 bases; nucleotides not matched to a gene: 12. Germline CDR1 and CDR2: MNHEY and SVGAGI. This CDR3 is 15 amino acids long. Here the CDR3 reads CASGDGGAVYGELFF. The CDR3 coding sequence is TGTGCCAGCGGCGACGGGGGGGCAGTTTACGGGGAGCTGTTTTTT.

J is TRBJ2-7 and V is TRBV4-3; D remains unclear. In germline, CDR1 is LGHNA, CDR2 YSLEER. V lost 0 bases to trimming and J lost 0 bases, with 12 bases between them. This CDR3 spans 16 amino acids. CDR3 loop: CASSQEDSRSSYEQYF. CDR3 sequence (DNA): TGCGCCAGCAGCCAAGAGGATTCCCGGAGCTCCTACGAGCAGTACTTC.

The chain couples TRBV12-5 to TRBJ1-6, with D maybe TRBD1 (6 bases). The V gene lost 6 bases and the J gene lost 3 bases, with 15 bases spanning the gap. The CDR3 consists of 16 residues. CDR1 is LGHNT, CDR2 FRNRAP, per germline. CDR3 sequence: CASGPSGVLYNSPLHF. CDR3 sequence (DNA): TGTGCTAGTGGCCCGTCAGGGGTACTCTATAATTCACCCCTCCACTTT.

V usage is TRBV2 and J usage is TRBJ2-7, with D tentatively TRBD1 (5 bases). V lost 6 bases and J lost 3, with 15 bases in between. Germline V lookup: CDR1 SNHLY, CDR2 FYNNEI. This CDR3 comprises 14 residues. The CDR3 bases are TGTGCCAGCAGGGACACCGGGTCTTACTACGAGCAGTACTTC. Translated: CASRDTGSYYEQYF.

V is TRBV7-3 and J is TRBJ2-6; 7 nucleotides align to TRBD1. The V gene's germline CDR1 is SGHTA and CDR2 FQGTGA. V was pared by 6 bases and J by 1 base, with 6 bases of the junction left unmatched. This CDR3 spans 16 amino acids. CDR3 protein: CASRAGGKSGANVLTF. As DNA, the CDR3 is TGTGCCAGCAGGGCAGGGGGAAAGTCTGGGGCCAACGTCCTGACTTTC. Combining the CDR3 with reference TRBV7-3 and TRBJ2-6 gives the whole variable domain GAGVSQTPSNKVTEKGKYVELRCDPISGHTALYWYRQSLGQGPEFLIYFQGTGAADDSGLPNDRFFAVRPEGSVSTLKIQRTERGDSAVYLCASRAGGKSGANVLTFGAGSRLTVL.

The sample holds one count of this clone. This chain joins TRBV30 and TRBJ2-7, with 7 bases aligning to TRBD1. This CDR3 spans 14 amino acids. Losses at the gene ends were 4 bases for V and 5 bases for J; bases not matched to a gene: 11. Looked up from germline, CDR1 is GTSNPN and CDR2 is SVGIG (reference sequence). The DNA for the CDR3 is TGTGCCTGGACGGCGACAGGGAGAGGCGACGAGCAGTACTTC. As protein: CAWTATGRGDEQYF.

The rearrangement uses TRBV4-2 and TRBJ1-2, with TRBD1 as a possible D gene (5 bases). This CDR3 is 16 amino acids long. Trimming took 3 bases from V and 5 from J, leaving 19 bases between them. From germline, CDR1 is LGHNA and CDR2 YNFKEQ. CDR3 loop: CASSQGLDEVAYGYTF. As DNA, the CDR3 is TGTGCCAGCAGCCAGGGGCTCGACGAGGTTGCTTATGGCTACACCTTC.

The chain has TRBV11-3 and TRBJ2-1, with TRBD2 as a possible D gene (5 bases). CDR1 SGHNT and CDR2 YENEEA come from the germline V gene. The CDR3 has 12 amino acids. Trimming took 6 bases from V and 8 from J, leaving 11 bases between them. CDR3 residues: CASSPRRDEQFF. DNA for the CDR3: TGTGCCAGCAGTCCCCGGCGGGATGAGCAGTTCTTC. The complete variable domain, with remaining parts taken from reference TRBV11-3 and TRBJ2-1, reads EAGVVQSPRYKIIEKKQPVAFWCNPISGHNTLYWYLQNLGQGPELLIRYENEEAVDDSQLPKDRFSAERLKGVDSTLKIQPAELGDSAVYLCASSPRRDEQFFGPGTRLTVL.

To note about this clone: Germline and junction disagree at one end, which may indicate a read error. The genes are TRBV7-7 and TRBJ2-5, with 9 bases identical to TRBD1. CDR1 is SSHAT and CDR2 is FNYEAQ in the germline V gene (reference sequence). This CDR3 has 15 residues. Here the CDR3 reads CASSPPGTGKETQYF. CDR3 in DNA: TGTGCTAGCAGCCCGCCCGGGACAGGGAAGGAGACCCAGTACTTC.

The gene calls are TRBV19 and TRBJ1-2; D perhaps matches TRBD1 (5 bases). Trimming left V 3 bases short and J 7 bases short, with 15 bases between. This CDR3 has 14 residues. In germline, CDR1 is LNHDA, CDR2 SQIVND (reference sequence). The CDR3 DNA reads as TGTGCCAGTAGTATCAGGAGCGGGGCCCCTGGCTACACCTTC. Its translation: CASSIRSGAPGYTF. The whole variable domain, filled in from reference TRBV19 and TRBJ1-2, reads DGGITQSPKYLFRKEGQNVTLSCEQNLNHDAMYWYRQDPGQGLRLIYYSQIVNDFQKGDIAEGYSVSREKKESFPLTVTSAQKNPTAFYLCASSIRSGAPGYTFGSGTRLTVV.